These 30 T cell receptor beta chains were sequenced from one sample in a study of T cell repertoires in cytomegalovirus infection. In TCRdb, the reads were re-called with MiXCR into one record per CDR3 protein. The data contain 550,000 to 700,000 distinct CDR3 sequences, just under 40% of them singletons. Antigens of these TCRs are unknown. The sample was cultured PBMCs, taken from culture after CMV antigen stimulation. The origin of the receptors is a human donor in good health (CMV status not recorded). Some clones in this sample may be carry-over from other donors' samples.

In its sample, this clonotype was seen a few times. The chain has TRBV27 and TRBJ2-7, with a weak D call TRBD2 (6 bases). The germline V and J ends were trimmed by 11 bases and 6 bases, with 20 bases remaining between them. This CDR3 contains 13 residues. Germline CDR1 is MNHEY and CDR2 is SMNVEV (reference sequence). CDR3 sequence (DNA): TGTGCCGCGGGGCCCTCAGCAAACTCCGAGCAGTACTTC. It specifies CAAGPSANSEQYF.

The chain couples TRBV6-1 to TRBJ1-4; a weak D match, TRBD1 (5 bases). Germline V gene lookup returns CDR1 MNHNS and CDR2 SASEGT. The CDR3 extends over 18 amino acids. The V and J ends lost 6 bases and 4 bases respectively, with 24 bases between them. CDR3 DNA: TGTGCCAGCAGCACCCGCAACTACGACGGGACTTTTAATGAAAAACTGTTTTTT. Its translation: CASSTRNYDGTFNEKLFF.

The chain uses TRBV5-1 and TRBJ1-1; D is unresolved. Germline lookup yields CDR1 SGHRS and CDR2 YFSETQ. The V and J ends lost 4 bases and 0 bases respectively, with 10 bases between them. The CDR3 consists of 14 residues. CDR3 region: CASSQDGMNTEAFF. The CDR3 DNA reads TGCGCCAGCAGCCAAGACGGGATGAACACTGAAGCTTTCTTT.

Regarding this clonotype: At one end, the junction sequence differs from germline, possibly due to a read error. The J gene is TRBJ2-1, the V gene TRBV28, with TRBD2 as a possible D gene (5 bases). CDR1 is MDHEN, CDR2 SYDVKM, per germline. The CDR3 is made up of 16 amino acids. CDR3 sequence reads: CVSGLFAAGSYNEQFF. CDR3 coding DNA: TGTGTCAGCGGTTTATTTGCGGCCGGCTCCTACAATGAGCAGTTCTTC.

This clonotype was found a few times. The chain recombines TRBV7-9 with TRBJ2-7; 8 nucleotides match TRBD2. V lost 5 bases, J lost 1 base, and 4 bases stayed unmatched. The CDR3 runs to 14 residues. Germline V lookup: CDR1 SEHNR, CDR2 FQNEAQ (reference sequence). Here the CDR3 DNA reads TGTGCCAGCAGCCAGCGGGAGAAGTCCTACGAGCAGTACTTC. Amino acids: CASSQREKSYEQYF.

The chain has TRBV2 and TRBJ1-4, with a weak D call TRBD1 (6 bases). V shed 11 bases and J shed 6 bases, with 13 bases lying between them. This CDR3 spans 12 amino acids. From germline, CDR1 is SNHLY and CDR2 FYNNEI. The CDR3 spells CAGQSADEKLFF. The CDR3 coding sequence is TGTGCCGGACAGTCTGCCGATGAAAAACTGTTTTTT.

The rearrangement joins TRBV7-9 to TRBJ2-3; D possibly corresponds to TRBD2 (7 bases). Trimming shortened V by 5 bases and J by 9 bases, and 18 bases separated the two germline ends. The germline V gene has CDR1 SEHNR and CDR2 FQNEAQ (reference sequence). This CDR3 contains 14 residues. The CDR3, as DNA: TGTGCCAGCAGCCCCGGGGGGCCGTGGGACACGCAGTATTTT. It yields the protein CASSPGGPWDTQYF.

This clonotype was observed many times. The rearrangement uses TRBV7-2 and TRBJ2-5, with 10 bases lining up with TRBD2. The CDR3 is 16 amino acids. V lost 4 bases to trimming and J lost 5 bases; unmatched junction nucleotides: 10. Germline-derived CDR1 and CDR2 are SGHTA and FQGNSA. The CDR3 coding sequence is TGTGCCAGCAGCTCCCGTACTAGCGGGGTCCGGGAGACCCAGTACTTC. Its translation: CASSSRTSGVRETQYF.

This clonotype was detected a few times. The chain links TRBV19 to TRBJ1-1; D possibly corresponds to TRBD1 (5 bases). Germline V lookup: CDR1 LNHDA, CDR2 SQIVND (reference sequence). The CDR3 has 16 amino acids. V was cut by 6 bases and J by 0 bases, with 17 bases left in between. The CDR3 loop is CASRKTGTWMNTEAFF. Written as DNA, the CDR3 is TGTGCCAGTAGAAAGACCGGGACGTGGATGAACACTGAAGCTTTCTTT.

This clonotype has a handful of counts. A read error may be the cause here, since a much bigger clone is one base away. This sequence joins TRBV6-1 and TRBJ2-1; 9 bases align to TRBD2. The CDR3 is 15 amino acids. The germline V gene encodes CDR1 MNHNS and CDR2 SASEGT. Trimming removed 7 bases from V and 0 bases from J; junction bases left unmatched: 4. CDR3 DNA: TGTGCCAGCACCTTTAGCGGGAGCTCCTACAATGAGCAGTTCTTC. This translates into CASTFSGSSYNEQFF.

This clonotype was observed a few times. The chain's CDR3 is CASSSYRAGGTEAFF. CDR3 DNA: TGTGCCAGCAGTTCTTACAGGGCGGGGGGCACTGAAGCTTTCTTT. The chain carries TRBV12-3 or TRBV12-4 and TRBJ1-1; D perhaps matches TRBD1 (6 bases). This CDR3 comprises 15 residues. V lost 4 bases and J lost 4, with 16 bases in between.

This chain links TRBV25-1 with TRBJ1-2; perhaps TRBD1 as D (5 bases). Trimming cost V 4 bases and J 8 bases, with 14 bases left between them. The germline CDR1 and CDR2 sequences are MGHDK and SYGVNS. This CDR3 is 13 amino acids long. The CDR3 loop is CASSGPQGGGYTF. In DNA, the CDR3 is TGTGCCAGCAGTGGCCCTCAGGGAGGGGGCTACACCTTC.

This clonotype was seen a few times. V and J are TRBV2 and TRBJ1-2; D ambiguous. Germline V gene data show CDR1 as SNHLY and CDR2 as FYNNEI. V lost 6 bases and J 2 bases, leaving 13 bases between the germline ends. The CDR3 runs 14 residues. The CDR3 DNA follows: TGTGCCAGCAGGCGAAATACAGAAAACTATGGCTACACCTTC. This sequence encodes CASRRNTENYGYTF.

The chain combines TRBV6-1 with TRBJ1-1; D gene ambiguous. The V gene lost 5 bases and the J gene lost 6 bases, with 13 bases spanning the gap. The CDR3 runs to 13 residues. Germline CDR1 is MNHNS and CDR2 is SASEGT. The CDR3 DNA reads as TGTGCCAGCAGTAGCGAAGGACGTGCTGAAGCTTTCTTT. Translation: CASSSEGRAEAFF.

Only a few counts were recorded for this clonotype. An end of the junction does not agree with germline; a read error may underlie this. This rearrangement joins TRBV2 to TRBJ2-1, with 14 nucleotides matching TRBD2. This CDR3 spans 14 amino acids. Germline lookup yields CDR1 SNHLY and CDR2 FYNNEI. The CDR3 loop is CASRTGTSGGWGIF. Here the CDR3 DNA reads TGTGCCAGCAGGACTGGGACTAGCGGGGGCTGGGGGATCTTC.

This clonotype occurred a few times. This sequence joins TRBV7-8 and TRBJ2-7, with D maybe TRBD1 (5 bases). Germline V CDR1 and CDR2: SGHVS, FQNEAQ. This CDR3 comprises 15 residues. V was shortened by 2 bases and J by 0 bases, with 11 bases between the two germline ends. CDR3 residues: CASSLLPGSSYEQYF. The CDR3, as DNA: TGTGCCAGCAGCTTACTTCCAGGGTCCTCCTACGAGCAGTACTTC.

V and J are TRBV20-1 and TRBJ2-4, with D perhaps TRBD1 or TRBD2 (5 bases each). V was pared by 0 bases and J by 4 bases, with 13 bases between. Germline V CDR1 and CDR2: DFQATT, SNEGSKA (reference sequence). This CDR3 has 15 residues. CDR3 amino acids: CSARDPGPSKNIQYF. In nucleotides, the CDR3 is TGCAGTGCTAGAGATCCGGGACCTTCAAAAAACATTCAGTACTTC.

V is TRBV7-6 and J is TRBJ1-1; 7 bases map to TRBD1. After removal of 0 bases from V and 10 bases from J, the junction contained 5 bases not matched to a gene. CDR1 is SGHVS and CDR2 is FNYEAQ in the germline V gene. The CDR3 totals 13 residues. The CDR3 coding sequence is TGTGCCAGCAGCTTAGCGTCGCAGGGGGTAGCTTTCTTT. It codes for CASSLASQGVAFF.

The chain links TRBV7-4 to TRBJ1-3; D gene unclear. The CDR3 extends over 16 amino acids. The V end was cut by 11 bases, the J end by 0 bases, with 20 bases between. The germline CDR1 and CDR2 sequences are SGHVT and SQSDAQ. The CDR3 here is CAEIFRVLISGNTIYF. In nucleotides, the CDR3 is TGTGCCGAGATCTTTCGGGTTTTGATCTCTGGAAACACCATATATTTT.

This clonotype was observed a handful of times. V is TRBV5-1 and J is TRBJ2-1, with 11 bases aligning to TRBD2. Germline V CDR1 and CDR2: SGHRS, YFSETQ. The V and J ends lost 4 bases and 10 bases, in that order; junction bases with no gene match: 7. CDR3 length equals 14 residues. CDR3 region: CASSALAGVGEQFF. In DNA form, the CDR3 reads TGCGCCAGCAGCGCACTAGCGGGAGTAGGGGAGCAGTTCTTC.

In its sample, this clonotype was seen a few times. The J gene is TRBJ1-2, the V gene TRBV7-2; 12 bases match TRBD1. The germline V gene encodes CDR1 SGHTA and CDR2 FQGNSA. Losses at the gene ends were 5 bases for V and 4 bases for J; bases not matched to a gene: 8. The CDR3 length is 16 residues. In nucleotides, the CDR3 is TGTGCCAGCAGCCGAGGTGGGACAGGGGGCGCCTATGGCTACACCTTC. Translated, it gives CASSRGGTGGAYGYTF.

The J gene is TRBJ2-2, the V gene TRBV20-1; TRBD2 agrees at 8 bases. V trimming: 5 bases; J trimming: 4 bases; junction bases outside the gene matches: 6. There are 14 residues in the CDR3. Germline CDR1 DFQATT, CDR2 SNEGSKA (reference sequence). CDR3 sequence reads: CSAYSGRSTGELFF. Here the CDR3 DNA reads TGCAGTGCTTACAGCGGGAGAAGCACCGGGGAGCTGTTTTTT.

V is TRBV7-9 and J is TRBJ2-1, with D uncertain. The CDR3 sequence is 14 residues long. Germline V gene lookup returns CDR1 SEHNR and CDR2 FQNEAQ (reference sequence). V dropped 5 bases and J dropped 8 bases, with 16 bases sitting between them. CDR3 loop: CASSPPVSTDEQFF. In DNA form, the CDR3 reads TGTGCCAGCAGCCCACCCGTGAGCACCGATGAGCAGTTCTTC.

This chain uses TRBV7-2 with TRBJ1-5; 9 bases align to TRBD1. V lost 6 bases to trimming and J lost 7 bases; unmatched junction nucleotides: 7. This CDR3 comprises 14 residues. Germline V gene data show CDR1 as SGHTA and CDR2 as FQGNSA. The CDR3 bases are TGTGCCAGCAGTCTGAGGGGACAGGGACAGCCCCAGCATTTT. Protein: CASSLRGQGQPQHF.

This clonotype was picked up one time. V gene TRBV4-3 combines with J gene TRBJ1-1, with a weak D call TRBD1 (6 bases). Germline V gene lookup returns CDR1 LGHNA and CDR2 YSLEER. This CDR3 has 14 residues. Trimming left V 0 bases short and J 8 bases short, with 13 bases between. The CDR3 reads CASSQDGGGQEAFF. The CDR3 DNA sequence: TGCGCCAGCAGCCAAGATGGGGGGGGGCAGGAAGCTTTCTTT.

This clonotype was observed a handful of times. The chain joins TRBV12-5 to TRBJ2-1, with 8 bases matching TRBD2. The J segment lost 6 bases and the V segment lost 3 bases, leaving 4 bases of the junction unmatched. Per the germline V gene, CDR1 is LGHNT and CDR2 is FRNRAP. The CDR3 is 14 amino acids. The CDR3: CASGLGGGTNEQFF. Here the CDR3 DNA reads TGTGCTAGTGGTTTAGGCGGGGGGACCAATGAGCAGTTCTTC.

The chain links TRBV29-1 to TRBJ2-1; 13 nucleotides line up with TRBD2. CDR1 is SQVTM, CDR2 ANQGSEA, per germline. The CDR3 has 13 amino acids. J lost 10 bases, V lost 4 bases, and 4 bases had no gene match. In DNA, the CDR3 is TGCAGCGTTGGACTAGCGGGAGGCGGGGAGCAGTTCTTC. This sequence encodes CSVGLAGGGEQFF.

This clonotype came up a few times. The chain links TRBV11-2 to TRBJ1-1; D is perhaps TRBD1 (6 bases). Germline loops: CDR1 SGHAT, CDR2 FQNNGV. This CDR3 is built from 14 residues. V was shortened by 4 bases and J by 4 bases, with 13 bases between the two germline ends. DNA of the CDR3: TGTGCCAGCAGCTACCAGGGGCGCATCACTGAAGCTTTCTTT. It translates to CASSYQGRITEAFF.

The CDR3 protein is CASSGRVGGQSGELFF. The CDR3 bases are TGTGCCAGCAGTGGGAGGGTAGGGGGCCAGAGCGGGGAGCTGTTTTTT. The J gene is TRBJ2-2, the V gene TRBV6-1; D possibly corresponds to TRBD1 (7 bases). V lost 4 bases and J 7 bases, leaving 19 bases between the germline ends. This CDR3 spans 16 amino acids. CDR1 MNHNS and CDR2 SASEGT come from the germline V gene.

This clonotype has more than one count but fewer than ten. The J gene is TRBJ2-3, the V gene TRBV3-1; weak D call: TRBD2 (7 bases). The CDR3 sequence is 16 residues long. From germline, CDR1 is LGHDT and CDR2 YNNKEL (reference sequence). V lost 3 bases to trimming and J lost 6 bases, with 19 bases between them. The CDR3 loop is CASSHGEGGGRDTQYF. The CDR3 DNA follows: TGTGCCAGCAGCCATGGGGAGGGGGGGGGCCGGGATACGCAGTATTTT.